The sample holds many counts of the clone carrying this T cell receptor (beta chain). The data were taken from a study of spatial heterogeneity in lung cancer. Overall study: In the raw reads, each unique TCR and UMI combination was present more than ten times on average.

Specified time point: sample taken at primary tumor resection. On each TCR cDNA molecule, a unique molecular identifier was present. TCRdb passed the 5' RACE reads through MiXCR, listing each CDR3 protein once. Among over 50,000 distinct CDR3 sequences listed, roughly 6.4% were seen once. V dropped 7 bases and J dropped 1 base, with 10 bases sitting between them. The CDR3 has 13 residues. CDR1 is MNHEY, CDR2 SVGAGI, per germline. The clonotype comes from a female donor with early-stage non-small cell lung cancer. The J gene is TRBJ1-1, the V gene TRBV6-5, with unresolved D. Sequenced here: PBMCs, sampled at surgery. CDR3 coding DNA: TGTGCCAGCACCCAAAAGGGGAACACTGAAGCTTTCTTT. Its translation is CASTQKGNTEAFF.